One and the same sample provided the 22 T cell receptor beta chains below, sequenced in a study of cytomegalovirus exposure and HLA in healthy donors. Researchers ran the PCR with 60 Vbeta and 13 Jbeta primers. Libraries were prepared by immunoSEQ multiplex PCR; TCRdb keeps only in-frame clonotypes and omits some of them. The sample contains about 180,000 clones, about three quarters of which appear only once. The specimen was PBMCs. The receptors derive from a man aged 18-30 years in good health and CMV-seronegative.

Only a few counts were recorded for this clone. The chain is built from TRBV10-3 and TRBJ2-1; the match to TRBD2 covers 7 bases. CDR3 length: 13 residues. The germline CDR1 and CDR2 sequences are ENHRY and SYGVKD. The V segment lost 9 bases and the J segment 9 bases; nucleotides outside the gene matches: 11. CDR3 DNA: TGTGCCATAGGGAGGGGACTATACGGTGAGCAGTTCTTC. Protein sequence: CAIGRGLYGEQFF.

In this sample, this clone turned up once. The rearrangement uses TRBV2 and TRBJ1-5; 9 positions match TRBD1. The CDR3 covers 15 residues. Germline CDR1 and CDR2: SNHLY and FYNNEI. Trimming at V came to 7 bases and at J to 6 bases, leaving 10 bases not matched to a gene. CDR3 nucleotide sequence: TGTGCCAGCACCCCCCGAACAGGGGGCGGTCAGCCCCAGCATTTT. Its protein is CASTPRTGGGQPQHF.

The chain is built from TRBV9 and TRBJ2-3; 16 nucleotides agree with TRBD2. Per the germline V gene, CDR1 is SGDLS and CDR2 is YYNGEE. The ends lost 4 bases at V and 4 bases at J; junction bases unmatched: 6. This CDR3 has 17 residues. The CDR3 sequence: CASSPGLAGGPADTQYF. In DNA, the CDR3 is TGTGCCAGCAGCCCGGGACTAGCGGGAGGGCCCGCAGATACGCAGTATTTT.

This clone was picked up one time. The J gene is TRBJ2-2, the V gene TRBV5-1, with a possible D match to TRBD2 (6 bases). Per germline, CDR1 SGHRS and CDR2 YFSETQ. The CDR3 has 15 residues. V lost 2 bases and J lost 2, with 10 bases in between. CDR3: CASSLAGANTGELFF. CDR3 bases: TGCGCCAGCAGCTTAGCGGGTGCCAACACCGGGGAGCTGTTTTTT.

As for this clone: The same CDR3 arises from other DNA sequences in this sample as well. V gene TRBV5-1 combines with J gene TRBJ1-1; D perhaps matches TRBD1 (6 bases). V lost 4 bases, J lost 1 base, and 11 bases lay in between. This CDR3 contains 14 residues. CDR1 is SGHRS, CDR2 YFSETQ, per germline. The CDR3 spells CASSLGQPNTEAFF. The CDR3 nucleotides read TGCGCCAGCAGCCTAGGACAGCCGAACACTGAAGCTTTCTTT.

V gene TRBV7-2 combines with J gene TRBJ2-2, with 7 bases lining up with TRBD2. The germline CDR1 and CDR2 sequences are SGHTA and FQGNSA. The junction had 5 bases not matched to a gene; V was cut back by 5 bases and J by 2 bases. This CDR3 has 15 residues. The CDR3 loop reads CASSPPGLNTGELFF. The CDR3 DNA is TGTGCCAGCAGCCCTCCGGGACTAAACACCGGGGAGCTGTTTTTT.

The CDR3 DNA reads as TGTGCCAGCAGCTTAGCCTGGCGGACAGGGCTAAGGAAAAACATTCAGTACTTC. This gives the protein CASSLAWRTGLRKNIQYF. V and J are TRBV7-9 and TRBJ2-4; 8 bases are a match to TRBD1. This CDR3 contains 18 residues. The V and J ends lost 0 bases and 4 bases, in that order; junction bases with no gene match: 11. Germline V gene data show CDR1 as SEHNR and CDR2 as FQNEAQ (reference sequence).

The gene calls are TRBV18 and TRBJ2-7; perhaps TRBD2 as D (5 bases). With 3 bases removed from V and 3 bases from J, the gap between germline ends came to 12 bases. This CDR3 is built from 14 residues. Germline CDR1 reads KGHSH; CDR2 reads LQKENI. CDR3 sequence reads: CASSPQRGFYEQYF. CDR3 bases: TGTGCCAGCTCACCTCAGAGAGGGTTCTACGAGCAGTACTTC.

The chain joins TRBV28 to TRBJ1-5; TRBD1 might be the D (5 bases). Germline V gives CDR1 MDHEN, CDR2 SYDVKM. The CDR3 consists of 14 residues. Between the trimmed V and J ends, which lost 5 bases and 3 bases, there was a span of 11 bases. In DNA form, the CDR3 reads TGTGCCAGCAGTGGGCAGGGCGTCAATCAGCCCCAGCATTTT. The encoded protein is CASSGQGVNQPQHF.

The chain links TRBV7-2 to TRBJ1-3; 10 positions agree with TRBD1. Per germline, CDR1 SGHTA and CDR2 FQGNSA. Trimming removed 5 bases from V and 0 bases from J; junction bases left unmatched: 4. The CDR3 loop spans 16 amino acids. CDR3 DNA sequence: TGTGCCAGCAGCACGGGACAGGGGTACTCTGGAAACACCATATATTTT. It is translated as CASSTGQGYSGNTIYF.

V usage is TRBV7-9 and J usage is TRBJ2-1, with TRBD2 identical over 11 bases. The CDR3 is made up of 16 amino acids. In germline, CDR1 is SEHNR, CDR2 FQNEAQ (reference sequence). The junction had 9 bases not matched to a gene; V was cut back by 4 bases and J by 7 bases. The CDR3 sequence: CASSWLSGGEGNEQFF. CDR3 DNA: TGTGCCAGCAGCTGGCTTAGCGGGGGGGAAGGAAATGAGCAGTTCTTC. The variable domain in full, with the rest retrieved from reference TRBV7-9 and TRBJ2-1, is DTGVSQNPRHKITKRGQNVTFRCDPISEHNRLYWYRQTLGQGPEFLTYFQNEAQLEKSRLLSDRFSAERPKGSFSTLEIQRTEQGDSAMYLCASSWLSGGEGNEQFFGPGTRLTVL.

This chain links TRBV9 with TRBJ2-1; 7 bases are shared with TRBD2. Germline assignment: CDR1 SGDLS and CDR2 YYNGEE. The CDR3 is 14 residues long. With 2 bases clipped from V and 9 bases from J, the junction kept 8 bases outside the gene matches. CDR3 residues: CASSVSGTTGEQFF. For the CDR3, the DNA is TGTGCCAGCAGCGTCAGCGGGACGACGGGTGAGCAGTTCTTC.

The chain is built from TRBV5-1 and TRBJ1-2; tentative D call: TRBD1 (5 bases). CDR3 length: 15 amino acids. With 4 bases removed from V and 2 bases from J, the gap between germline ends came to 15 bases. Looked up from germline, CDR1 is SGHRS and CDR2 is YFSETQ. Written as DNA, the CDR3 is TGCGCCAGCAGCGTAGTACAGGACGGAAACTATGGCTACACCTTC. This translates into CASSVVQDGNYGYTF.

CDR3 bases: TGTGCCATCAGTGAGCGGCCGGGGACAGGGGAATCACCCCTCCACTTT. This translates into CAISERPGTGESPLHF. The chain employs TRBV10-3 and TRBJ1-6, with 10 bases that match TRBD1. CDR3 length equals 16 residues. Germline V CDR1 and CDR2: ENHRY, SYGVKD. V shed 2 bases, J shed 10 bases, and the junction held 8 bases outside the gene matches.

The rearrangement links TRBV9 to TRBJ2-1, with D possibly TRBD1 on 5 matching bases. Germline values: CDR1 SGDLS, CDR2 YYNGEE. There are 15 residues in the CDR3. Trimming took 2 bases from V and 4 from J, leaving 13 bases between them. The CDR3 loop is CASSVLGREYNEQFF. In DNA, the CDR3 is TGTGCCAGCAGCGTCTTGGGCAGGGAATACAATGAGCAGTTCTTC.

This chain connects TRBV10-1 to TRBJ2-3, with D maybe TRBD2 (6 bases). V lost 6 bases and J 5 bases, leaving 21 bases between the germline ends. The CDR3 is made up of 16 amino acids. CDR1 is WNHNN and CDR2 is SYGVQD in the germline V gene (reference sequence). The CDR3 coding sequence is TGCGCCAGCAGCGGAGCCCTTGGGGGGTTGGTAGATACGCAGTATTTT. It translates to CASSGALGGLVDTQYF.

J is TRBJ2-1 and V is TRBV5-1; 16 bases align to TRBD2. The CDR3 has 21 amino acids. J lost 9 bases, V lost 3 bases, and 21 bases had no gene match. Germline V gives CDR1 SGHRS, CDR2 YFSETQ. The CDR3 DNA follows: TGCGCCAGCAGCTGGATAAAAGGGACTAGCGGGGGGGCTTCTTCGTTAGGTGAGCAGTTCTTC. This sequence encodes CASSWIKGTSGGASSLGEQFF.

CDR3 bases: TGTGCCAGCAGCCGAGGGTCCGGGGAGACCCAGTACTTC. It translates to CASSRGSGETQYF. The chain is built from TRBV6-6 and TRBJ2-5, with D possibly being TRBD2 (5 bases). The CDR3 is 13 residues long. Germline CDR1 and CDR2: MNHNY and SVGAGI (reference sequence). The V end was cut by 6 bases, the J end by 5 bases, with 13 bases between.

The chain couples TRBV19 to TRBJ1-5; tentative D call: TRBD1 (6 bases). Germline V gene sequence: CDR1 LNHDA, CDR2 SQIVND (reference sequence). V was shortened by 0 bases and J by 4 bases, with 13 bases between the two germline ends. This CDR3 has 16 amino acids. CDR3 nucleotides: TGTGCCAGTAGTATAGAAGGGGGGGCCAGGAATCAGCCCCAGCATTTT. Its protein product is CASSIEGGARNQPQHF.

This clone was seen a handful of times. This chain uses TRBV2 with TRBJ2-3; 7 bases align to TRBD1. CDR3 length equals 15 residues. Trimming removed 4 bases from V and 3 bases from J; junction bases left unmatched: 7. Germline V lookup: CDR1 SNHLY, CDR2 FYNNEI. CDR3 region: CASSGSGGGTDTQYF. CDR3 coding DNA: TGTGCCAGCAGTGGATCAGGGGGTGGGACAGATACGCAGTATTTT.

The chain carries TRBV7-9 and TRBJ2-7; 7 bases line up with TRBD1. The V segment lost 5 bases and the J segment 4 bases; nucleotides outside the gene matches: 8. The germline gives CDR1 SEHNR, CDR2 FQNEAQ (reference sequence). The CDR3 is 14 residues long. Here the CDR3 reads CASSTTGERYEQYF. In nucleotides, the CDR3 is TGTGCCAGCAGCACAACAGGGGAACGATACGAGCAGTACTTC.

The rearrangement links TRBV10-2 to TRBJ1-2; D is ambiguous. Trimming removed 4 bases at V and 2 bases at J, with 8 bases between. This CDR3 is 13 amino acids long. Germline CDR1 and CDR2: WSHSY and SAAADI. The CDR3, as DNA: TGCGCCAGCAGTGTACCAGGAAACTATGGCTACACCTTC. It encodes CASSVPGNYGYTF.